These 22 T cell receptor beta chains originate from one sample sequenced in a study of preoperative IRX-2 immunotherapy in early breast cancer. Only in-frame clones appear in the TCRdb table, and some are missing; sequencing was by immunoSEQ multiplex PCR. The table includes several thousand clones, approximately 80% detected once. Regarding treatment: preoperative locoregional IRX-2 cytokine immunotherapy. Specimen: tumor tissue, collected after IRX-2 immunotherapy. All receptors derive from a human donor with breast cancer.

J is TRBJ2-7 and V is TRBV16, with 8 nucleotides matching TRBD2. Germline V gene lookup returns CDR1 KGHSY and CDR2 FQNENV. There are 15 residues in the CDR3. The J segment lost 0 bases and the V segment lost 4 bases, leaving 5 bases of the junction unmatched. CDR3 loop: CASSPRGGNSYEQYF. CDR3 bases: TGTGCCAGCAGCCCTCGGGGGGGTAACTCCTACGAGCAGTACTTC.

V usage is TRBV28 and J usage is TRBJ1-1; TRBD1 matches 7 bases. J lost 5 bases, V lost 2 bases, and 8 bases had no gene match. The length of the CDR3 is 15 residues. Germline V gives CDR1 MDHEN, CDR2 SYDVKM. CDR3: CASSLGRGLRTEAFF. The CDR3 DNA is TGTGCCAGCAGTTTAGGAAGGGGGCTAAGGACTGAAGCTTTCTTT.

CDR3 sequence reads: CSVGRALRISEQYF. The CDR3 DNA follows: TGCAGCGTGGGGCGGGCGCTTAGGATAAGCGAGCAGTACTTC. J is TRBJ2-7 and V is TRBV29-1, with D perhaps being TRBD1 or TRBD2 (5 bases each). CDR1 and CDR2 from the germline V gene are SQVTM and ANQGSEA. The CDR3 runs 14 residues. Trimming stripped 6 bases from V and 6 bases from J, with 21 bases between.

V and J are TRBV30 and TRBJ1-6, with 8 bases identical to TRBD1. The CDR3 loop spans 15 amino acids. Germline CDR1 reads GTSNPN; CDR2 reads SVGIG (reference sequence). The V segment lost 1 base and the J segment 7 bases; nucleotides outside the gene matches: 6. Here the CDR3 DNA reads TGTGCCTGGAGTGGCGGGACAGGAGGAAATTCACCCCTCCACTTT. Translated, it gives CAWSGGTGGNSPLHF.

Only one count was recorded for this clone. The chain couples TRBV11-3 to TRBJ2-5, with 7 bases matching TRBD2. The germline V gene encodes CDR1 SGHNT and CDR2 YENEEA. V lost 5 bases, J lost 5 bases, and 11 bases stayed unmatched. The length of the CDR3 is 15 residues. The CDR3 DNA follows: TGTGCCAGCAGCCCGACGCGGGAGCCGACGGAGACCCAGTACTTC. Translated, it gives CASSPTREPTETQYF.

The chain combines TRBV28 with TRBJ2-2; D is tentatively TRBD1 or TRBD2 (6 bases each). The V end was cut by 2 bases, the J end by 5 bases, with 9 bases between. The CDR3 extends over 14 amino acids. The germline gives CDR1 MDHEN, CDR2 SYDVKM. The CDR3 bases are TGTGCCAGCAGTTTAAGGGGGGAAACCGGGGAGCTGTTTTTT. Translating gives CASSLRGETGELFF.

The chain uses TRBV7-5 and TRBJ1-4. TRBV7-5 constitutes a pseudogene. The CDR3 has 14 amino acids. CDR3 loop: CASSTDVGDEKLFF. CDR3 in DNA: TGTGCCAGCAGCACGGACGTGGGTGATGAAAAACTGTTTTTT.

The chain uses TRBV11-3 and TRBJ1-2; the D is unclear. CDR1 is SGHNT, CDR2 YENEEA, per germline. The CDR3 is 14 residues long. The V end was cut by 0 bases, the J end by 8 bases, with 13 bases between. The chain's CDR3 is CASSLEYQSSGYTF. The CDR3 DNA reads TGTGCCAGCAGCTTAGAATACCAATCCTCCGGCTACACCTTC.

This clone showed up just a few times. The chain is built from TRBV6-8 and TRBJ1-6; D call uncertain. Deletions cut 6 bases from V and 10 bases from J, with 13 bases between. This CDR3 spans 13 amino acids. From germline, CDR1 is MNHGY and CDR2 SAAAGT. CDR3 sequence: CASRDPGISPLHF. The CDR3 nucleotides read TGTGCCAGCAGGGACCCGGGGATCTCACCCCTCCACTTT.

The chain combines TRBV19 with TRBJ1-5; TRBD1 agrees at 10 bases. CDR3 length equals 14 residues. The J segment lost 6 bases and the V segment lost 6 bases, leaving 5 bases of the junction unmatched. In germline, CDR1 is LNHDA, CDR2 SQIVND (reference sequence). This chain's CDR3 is CASRGDRGFQPQHF. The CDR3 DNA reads TGTGCCAGTAGGGGGGACAGGGGCTTTCAGCCCCAGCATTTT.

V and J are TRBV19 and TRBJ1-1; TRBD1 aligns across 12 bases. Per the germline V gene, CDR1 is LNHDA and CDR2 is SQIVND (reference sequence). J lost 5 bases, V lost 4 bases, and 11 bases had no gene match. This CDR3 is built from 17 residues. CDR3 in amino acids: CASSNRDRGLGGTEAFF. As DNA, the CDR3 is TGTGCCAGTAGTAACCGGGACAGGGGGCTAGGAGGGACTGAAGCTTTCTTT.

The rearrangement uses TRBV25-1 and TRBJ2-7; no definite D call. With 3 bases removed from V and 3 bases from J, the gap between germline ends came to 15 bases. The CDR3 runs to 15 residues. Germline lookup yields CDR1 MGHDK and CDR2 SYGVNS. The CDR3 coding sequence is TGTGCCAGCAGTGACCACGGCCTCCGAGACTACGAGCAGTACTTC. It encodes CASSDHGLRDYEQYF.

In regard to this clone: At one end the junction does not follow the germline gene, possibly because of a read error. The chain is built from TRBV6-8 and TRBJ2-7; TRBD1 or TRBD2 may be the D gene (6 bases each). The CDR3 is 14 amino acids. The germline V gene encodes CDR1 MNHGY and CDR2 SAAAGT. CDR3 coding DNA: TGTGCCATCAGTCCGGGACACGGGGGCTACGAGCAGTACTTC. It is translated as CAISPGHGGYEQYF.

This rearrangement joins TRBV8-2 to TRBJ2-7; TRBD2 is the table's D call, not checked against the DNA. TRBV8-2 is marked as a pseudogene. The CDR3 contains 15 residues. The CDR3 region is CASSSLAGGSYEQYF. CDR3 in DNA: TGTGCCAGCAGTAGTCTAGCGGGAGGATCCTACGAGCAGTACTTC.

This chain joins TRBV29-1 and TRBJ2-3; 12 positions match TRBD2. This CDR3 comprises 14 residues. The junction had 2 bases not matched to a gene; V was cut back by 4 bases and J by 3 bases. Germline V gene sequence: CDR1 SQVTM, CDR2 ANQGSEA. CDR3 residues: CSVATSGSTDTQYF. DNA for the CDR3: TGCAGCGTTGCGACTAGCGGGAGTACAGATACGCAGTATTTT.

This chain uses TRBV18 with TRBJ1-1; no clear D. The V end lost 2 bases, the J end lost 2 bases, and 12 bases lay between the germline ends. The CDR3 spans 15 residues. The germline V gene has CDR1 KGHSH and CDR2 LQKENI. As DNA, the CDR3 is TGTGCCAGCTCACCAGGAGTCCCCAGAAACACTGAAGCTTTCTTT. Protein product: CASSPGVPRNTEAFF.

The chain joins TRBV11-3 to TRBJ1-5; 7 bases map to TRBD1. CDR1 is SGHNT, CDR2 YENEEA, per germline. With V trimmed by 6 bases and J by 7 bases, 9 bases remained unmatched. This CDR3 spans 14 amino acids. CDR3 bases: TGTGCCAGCAGTATTGACAGGGTTCGGCAGCCCCAGCATTTT. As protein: CASSIDRVRQPQHF.

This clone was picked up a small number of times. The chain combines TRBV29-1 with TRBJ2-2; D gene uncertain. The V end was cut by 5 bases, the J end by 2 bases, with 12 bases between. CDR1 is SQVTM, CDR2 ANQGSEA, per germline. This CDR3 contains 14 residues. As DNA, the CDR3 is TGCAGCGTTCAGGACCAACCCAACACCGGGGAGCTGTTTTTT. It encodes CSVQDQPNTGELFF.

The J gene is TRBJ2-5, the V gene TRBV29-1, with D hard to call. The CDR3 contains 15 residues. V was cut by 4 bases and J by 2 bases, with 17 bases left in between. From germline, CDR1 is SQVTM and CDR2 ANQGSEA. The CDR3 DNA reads TGCAGCGTTGTCGGTTCTCCCCAGAATCAAGAGACCCAGTACTTC. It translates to CSVVGSPQNQETQYF.

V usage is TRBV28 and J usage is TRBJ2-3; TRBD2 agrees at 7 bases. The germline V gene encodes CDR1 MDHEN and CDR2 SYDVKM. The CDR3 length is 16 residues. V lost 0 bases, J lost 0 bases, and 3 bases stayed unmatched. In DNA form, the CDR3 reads TGTGCCAGCAGTTTATGGGCGGGGGTTAGCACAGATACGCAGTATTTT. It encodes CASSLWAGVSTDTQYF.

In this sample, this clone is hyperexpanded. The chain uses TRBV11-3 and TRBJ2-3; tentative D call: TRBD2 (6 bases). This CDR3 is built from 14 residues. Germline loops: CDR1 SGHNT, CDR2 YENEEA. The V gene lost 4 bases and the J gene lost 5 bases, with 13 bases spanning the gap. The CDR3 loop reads CASSSGLGGDTQYF. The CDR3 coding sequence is TGTGCCAGCAGCTCAGGACTGGGAGGAGATACGCAGTATTTT.

CDR3 sequence reads: CASSLGPGGPYEQYF. DNA of the CDR3: TGTGCCAGCAGCTTGGGTCCAGGGGGCCCCTACGAGCAGTACTTC. J is TRBJ2-7 and V is TRBV7-5; TRBD1 is the table's D call, not checked against the DNA. TRBV7-5 is given as a pseudogene. The CDR3 has 15 amino acids.